This TCR beta chain was captured by sequencing in a study of T cells expressing NK-cell markers. Study at large: In sorted CD3+CD56+NKG2C+, CD3+CD56+NKG2C- and CD3+CD56-NKG2C+ T cells, TCR beta repertoires were obtained. Seven of the eight sequenced donors were HCMV-seropositive; one was seronegative.

CDR3 length equals 16 residues. The germline V gene has CDR1 MDHEN and CDR2 SYDVKM. TCRdb reprocessed the 5' RACE reads and reports one entry per CDR3 protein, with no DNA. The specimen's table records approximately 460,000 distinct CDR3 sequences. General study findings and limits: Of the CD8+ T cells in five or six donors, roughly 1.0-7.5% belonged to dominant NKG2C+ clonotypes.

Of note for this clonotype: Its antigen is currently unknown.

J is TRBJ2-3 and V is TRBV28; with no DNA, the TCRdb D assignment of TRBD2 cannot be verified. Sequenced material: blood T cells: a sorted CD56 or NKG2C T cell subset, CD4+ or CD8+ T cells, or bulk PBMC T cells (not recorded which). This clonotype was obtained from a woman between 18 and 70 years old in good health. CDR3 sequence reads: CASSYSGRSSTDTQYF.